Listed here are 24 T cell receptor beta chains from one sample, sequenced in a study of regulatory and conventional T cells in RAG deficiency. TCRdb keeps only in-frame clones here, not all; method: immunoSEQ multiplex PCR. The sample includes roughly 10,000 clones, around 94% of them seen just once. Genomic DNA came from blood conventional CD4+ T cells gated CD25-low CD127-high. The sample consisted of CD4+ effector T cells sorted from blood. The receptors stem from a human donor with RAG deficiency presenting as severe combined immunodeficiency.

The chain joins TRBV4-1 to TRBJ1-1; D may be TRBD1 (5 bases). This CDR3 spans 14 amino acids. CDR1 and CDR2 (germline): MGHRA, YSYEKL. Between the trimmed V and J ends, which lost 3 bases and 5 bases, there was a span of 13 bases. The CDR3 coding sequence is TGCGCCAGCAGCCATCCCGGGTGGGGGACTGAAGCTTTCTTT. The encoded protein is CASSHPGWGTEAFF.

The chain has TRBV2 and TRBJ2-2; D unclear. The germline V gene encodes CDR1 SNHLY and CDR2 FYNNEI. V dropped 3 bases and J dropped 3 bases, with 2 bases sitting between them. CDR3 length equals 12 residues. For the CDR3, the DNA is TGTGCCAGCAGTGAGGACACCGGGGAGCTGTTTTTT. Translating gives CASSEDTGELFF.

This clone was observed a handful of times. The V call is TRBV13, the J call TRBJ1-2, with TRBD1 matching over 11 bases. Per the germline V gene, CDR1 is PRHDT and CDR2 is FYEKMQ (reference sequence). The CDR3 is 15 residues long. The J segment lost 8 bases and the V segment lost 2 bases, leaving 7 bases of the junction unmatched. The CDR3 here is CASSLYGQGATGYTF. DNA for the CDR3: TGTGCCAGCAGCTTATACGGACAGGGGGCGACAGGCTACACCTTC. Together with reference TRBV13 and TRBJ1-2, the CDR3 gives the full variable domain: AAGVIQSPRHLIKEKRETATLKCYPIPRHDTVYWYQQGPGQDPQFLISFYEKMQSDKGSIPDRFSAQQFSDYHSELNMSSLELGDSALYFCASSLYGQGATGYTFGSGTRLTVV.

In DNA form, the CDR3 reads TGTGCCAGTAGTATAGATCTGGGTCCCCAGTACTTC. Translating it yields CASSIDLGPQYF. The J gene is TRBJ2-5, the V gene TRBV19; D remains ambiguous. Trimming stripped 0 bases from V and 9 bases from J, with 8 bases between. This CDR3 spans 12 amino acids. The germline V gene has CDR1 LNHDA and CDR2 SQIVND (reference sequence).

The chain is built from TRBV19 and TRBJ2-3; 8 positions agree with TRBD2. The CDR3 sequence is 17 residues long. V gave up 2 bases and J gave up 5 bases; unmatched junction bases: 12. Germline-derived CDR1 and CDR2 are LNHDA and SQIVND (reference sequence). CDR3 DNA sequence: TGTGCCAGTAGTATAAGGGCGGGGGGCGCCTTTGGAGATACGCAGTATTTT. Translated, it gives CASSIRAGGAFGDTQYF.

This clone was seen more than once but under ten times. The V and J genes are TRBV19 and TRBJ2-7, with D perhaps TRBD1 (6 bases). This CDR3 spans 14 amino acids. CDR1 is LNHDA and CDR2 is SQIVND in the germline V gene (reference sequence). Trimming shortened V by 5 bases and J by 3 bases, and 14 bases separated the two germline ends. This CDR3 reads CASSLRQVVYEQYF. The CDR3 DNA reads TGTGCCAGTAGTCTCCGACAGGTGGTCTACGAGCAGTACTTC.

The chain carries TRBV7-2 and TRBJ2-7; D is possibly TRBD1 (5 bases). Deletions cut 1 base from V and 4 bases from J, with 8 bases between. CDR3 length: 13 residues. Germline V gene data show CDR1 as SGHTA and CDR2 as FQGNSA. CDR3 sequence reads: CASSLDQGYEQYF. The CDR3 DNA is TGTGCCAGCAGCTTAGACCAGGGATACGAGCAGTACTTC.

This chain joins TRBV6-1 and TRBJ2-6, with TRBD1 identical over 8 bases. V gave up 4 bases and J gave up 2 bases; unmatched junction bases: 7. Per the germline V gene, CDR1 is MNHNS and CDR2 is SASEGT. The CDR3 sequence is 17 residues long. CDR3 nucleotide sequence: TGTGCCAGCAGTGTAGGGCAGGGGGCGACTGGGGCCAACGTCCTGACTTTC. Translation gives CASSVGQGATGANVLTF.

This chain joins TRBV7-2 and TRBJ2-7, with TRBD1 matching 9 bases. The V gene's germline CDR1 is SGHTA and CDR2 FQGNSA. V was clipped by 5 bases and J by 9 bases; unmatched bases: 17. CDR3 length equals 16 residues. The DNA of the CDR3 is TGTGCCAGCAGCCCCCAATCCGGGACAGGGACGCCCTTGCAGTACTTC. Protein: CASSPQSGTGTPLQYF.

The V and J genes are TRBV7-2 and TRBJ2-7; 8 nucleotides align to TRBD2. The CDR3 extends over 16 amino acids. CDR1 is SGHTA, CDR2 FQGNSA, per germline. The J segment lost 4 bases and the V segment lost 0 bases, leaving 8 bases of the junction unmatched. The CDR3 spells CASSLALSGRGYEQYF. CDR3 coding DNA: TGTGCCAGCAGCTTAGCGCTAAGCGGGAGAGGGTACGAGCAGTACTTC.

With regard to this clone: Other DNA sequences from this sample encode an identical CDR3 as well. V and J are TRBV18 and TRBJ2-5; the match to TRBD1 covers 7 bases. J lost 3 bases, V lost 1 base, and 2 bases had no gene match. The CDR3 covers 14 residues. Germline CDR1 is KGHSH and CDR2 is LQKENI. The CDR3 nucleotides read TGTGCCAGCTCACCACGGACAGGTGAAGAGACCCAGTACTTC. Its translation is CASSPRTGEETQYF.

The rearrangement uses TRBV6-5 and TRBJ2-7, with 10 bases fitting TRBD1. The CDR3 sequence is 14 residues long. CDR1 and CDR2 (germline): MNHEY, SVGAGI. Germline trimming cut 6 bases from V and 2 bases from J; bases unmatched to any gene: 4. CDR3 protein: CASSRDRGTYEQYF. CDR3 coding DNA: TGTGCCAGCAGCCGGGACAGGGGAACCTACGAGCAGTACTTC.

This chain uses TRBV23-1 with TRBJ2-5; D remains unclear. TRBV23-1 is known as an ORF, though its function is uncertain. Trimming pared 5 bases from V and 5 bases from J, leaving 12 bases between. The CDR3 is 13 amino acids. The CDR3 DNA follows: TGCGCCAGCAGTATGACCCTAGAGGAGACCCAGTACTTC. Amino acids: CASSMTLEETQYF.

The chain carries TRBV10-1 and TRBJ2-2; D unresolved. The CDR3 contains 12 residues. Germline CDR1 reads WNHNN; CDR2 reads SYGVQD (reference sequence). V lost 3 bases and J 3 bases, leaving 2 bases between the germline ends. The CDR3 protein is CASSDYTGELFF. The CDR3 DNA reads TGCGCCAGCAGTGATTACACCGGGGAGCTGTTTTTT.

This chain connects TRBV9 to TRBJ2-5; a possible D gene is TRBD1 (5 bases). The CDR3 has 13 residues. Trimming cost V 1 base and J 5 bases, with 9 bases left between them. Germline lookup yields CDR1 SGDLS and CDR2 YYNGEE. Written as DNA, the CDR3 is TGTGCCAGCAGCGTACAGGGATGGGAGACCCAGTACTTC. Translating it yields CASSVQGWETQYF.

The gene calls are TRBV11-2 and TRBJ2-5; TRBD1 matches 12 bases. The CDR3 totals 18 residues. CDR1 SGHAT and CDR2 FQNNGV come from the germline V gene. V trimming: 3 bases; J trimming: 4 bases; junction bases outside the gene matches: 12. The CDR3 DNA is TGTGCCAGCAGCTTCCCTACCGCCGGGACAGGGGGCAGAGAGACCCAGTACTTC. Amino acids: CASSFPTAGTGGRETQYF.

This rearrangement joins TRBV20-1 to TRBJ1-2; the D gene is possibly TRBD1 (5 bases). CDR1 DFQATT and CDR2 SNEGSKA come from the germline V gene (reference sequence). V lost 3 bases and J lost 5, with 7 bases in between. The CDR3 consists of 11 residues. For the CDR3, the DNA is TGCAGTGCTAGTGGGGGGTATGGCTACACCTTC. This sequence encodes CSASGGYGYTF.

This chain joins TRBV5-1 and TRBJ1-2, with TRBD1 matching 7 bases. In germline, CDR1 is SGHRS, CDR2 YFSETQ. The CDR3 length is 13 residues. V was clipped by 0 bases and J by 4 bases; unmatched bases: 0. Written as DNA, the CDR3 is TGCGCCAGCAGCTTGGACAGGGGCTATGGCTACACCTTC. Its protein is CASSLDRGYGYTF.

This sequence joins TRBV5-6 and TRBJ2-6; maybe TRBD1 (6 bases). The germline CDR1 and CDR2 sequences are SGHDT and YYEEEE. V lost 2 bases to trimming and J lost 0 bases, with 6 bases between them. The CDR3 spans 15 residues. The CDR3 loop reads CASSLGGSGANVLTF. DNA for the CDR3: TGTGCCAGCAGCTTAGGGGGCTCTGGGGCCAACGTCCTGACTTTC.

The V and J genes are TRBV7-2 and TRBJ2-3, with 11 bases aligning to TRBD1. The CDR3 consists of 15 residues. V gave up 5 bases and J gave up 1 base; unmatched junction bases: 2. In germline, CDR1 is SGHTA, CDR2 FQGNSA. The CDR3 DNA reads TGTGCCAGCAGCCCGGACAGGGGGCGCACAGATACGCAGTATTTT. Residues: CASSPDRGRTDTQYF.

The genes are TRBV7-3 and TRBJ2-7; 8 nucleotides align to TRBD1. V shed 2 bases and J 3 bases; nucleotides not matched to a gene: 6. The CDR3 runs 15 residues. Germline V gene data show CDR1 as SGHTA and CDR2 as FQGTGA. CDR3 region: CASSLAGTGSYEQYF. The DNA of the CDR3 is TGTGCCAGCAGCTTAGCCGGGACAGGAAGCTACGAGCAGTACTTC. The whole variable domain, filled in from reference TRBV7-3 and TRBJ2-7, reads GAGVSQTPSNKVTEKGKYVELRCDPISGHTALYWYRQSLGQGPEFLIYFQGTGAADDSGLPNDRFFAVRPEGSVSTLKIQRTERGDSAVYLCASSLAGTGSYEQYFGPGTRLTVT.

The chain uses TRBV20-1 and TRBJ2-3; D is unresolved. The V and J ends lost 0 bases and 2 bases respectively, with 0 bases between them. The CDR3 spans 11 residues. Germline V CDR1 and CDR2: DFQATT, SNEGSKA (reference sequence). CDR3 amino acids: CSARDTDTQYF. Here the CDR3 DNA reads TGCAGTGCTAGAGACACAGATACGCAGTATTTT.

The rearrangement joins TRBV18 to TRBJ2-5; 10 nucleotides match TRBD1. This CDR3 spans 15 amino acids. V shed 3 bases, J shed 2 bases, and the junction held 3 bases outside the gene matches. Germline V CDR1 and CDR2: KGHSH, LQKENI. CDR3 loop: CASSPGTGAQETQYF. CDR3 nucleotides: TGTGCCAGCTCACCTGGGACAGGGGCGCAAGAGACCCAGTACTTC.

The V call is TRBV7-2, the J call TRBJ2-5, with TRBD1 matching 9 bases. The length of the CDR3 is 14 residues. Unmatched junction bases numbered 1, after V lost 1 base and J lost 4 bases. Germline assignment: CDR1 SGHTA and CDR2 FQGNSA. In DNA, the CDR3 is TGTGCCAGCAGCTTAGGGACAGGGGTAGAGACCCAGTACTTC. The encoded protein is CASSLGTGVETQYF.